The clone carrying this T cell receptor (beta chain) was recorded once. The target antigen is unknown. Only in-frame clones appear in the TCRdb table, and some are missing; sequencing was by immunoSEQ multiplex PCR. The sample lists some 2,100,000 clones, 93% occurring once. This entry is derived from a study of shared clonotypes between healthy human individuals. Study-wide background: Researchers drew samples from two women and three men aged 18 to 49.

Cells designated naive CD8 were CD45RO-negative and were positively selected for CCR7, with terminally differentiated effector memory CD45RA+ cells excluded. Nashville, Tennessee was home to all donors, each a Caucasian adult. Study-wide points: Around 5% of naive CD4 clonotypes were common to four donors. Since donors were few, the genetic and exposure-history diversity represented was limited.

CDR1 and CDR2 from the germline V gene are MDHEN and SYDVKM. The CDR3 spans 15 residues. The V gene lost 5 bases and the J gene lost 6 bases, with 20 bases spanning the gap. This clonotype originated in a man aged 18 to 35 in good health. Some clones in this sample may be carry-over from other donors' samples. Source material: naive CD8+ T cells from PBMCs. The J gene is TRBJ2-7, the V gene TRBV28; the D gene is possibly TRBD1 (5 bases). CDR3 coding DNA: TGTGCCAGCAGTCCCTTGGGCGCAGGGCCTGGCGAGCAGTACTTC. This gives the protein CASSPLGAGPGEQYF.